This T cell receptor (beta chain) comes out of a study of somatic mutations in cytotoxic T cells in rheumatoid arthritis. In the study overall: In some cases, T-cell populations stained with V beta antibodies were flow-sorted at nearly 100% purity, and these included V beta1+ cells sequenced for TCRB. Study results and caveats: No significant CD8+ T-cell clonality difference was found between rheumatoid arthritis patients and age-matched controls. Patients with a largest CD8+ clone exceeding 20% of CD8+ cells numbered 8 of 65.

The J segment lost 0 bases and the V segment lost 5 bases, leaving 6 bases of the junction unmatched. Per the germline V gene, CDR1 is MNHEY and CDR2 is SMNVEV (reference sequence). The CDR3 runs to 16 residues. Measured with immunoSEQ multiplex PCR; TCRdb has only the in-frame clones, and not every one. The sample shows about 16,000 clones, about four fifths of them seen only once. Flow cytometry served to check the purity of CD4+ and CD8+ cells, which were isolated by positive magnetic bead selection. This clone was recorded once. Its specificity is not known. Sequencing was performed on CD8+ T cells sorted from blood. This sequence joins TRBV27 and TRBJ2-1; 8 bases fit TRBD2. This TCR was sampled from an adult with rheumatoid arthritis. The CDR3 region has the DNA TGTGCCAGCAGTCGAGCCGGGACTAGCTCCTACAATGAGCAGTTCTTC. Encoded protein: CASSRAGTSSYNEQFF.